The 31 T cell receptor beta chains in this list originate from one sample, sequenced in a study of T cells in Graves' hyperthyroidism and ophthalmopathy. RNA transcripts were the template for amplifying TCR beta CDR3 regions. During a first-round RT-PCR of the TCR CDR3, the HTBI primer set was used. TCRdb independently ran MiXCR on the multiplex PCR reads; one entry per CDR3 protein. The repertoire has around 520,000 distinct CDR3 sequences, approximately 15% of them found once; the top ten carry 15% to 20%. The sequenced material came from blood. The receptor set was obtained from a woman between 18 and 29 years old with Graves' hyperthyroidism.

V and J are TRBV20-1 and TRBJ2-7; TRBD2 aligns across 11 bases. V lost 6 bases and J lost 0; bases outside the gene matches: 4. CDR3 length: 14 residues. In germline, CDR1 is DFQATT, CDR2 SNEGSKA (reference sequence). CDR3 region: CSAPTSGNSYEQYF. Here the CDR3 DNA reads TGCAGTGCCCCGACTAGCGGGAACTCCTACGAGCAGTACTTC.

There are many counts of this clonotype. The rearrangement joins TRBV30 to TRBJ2-5; 10 bases are a match to TRBD1. Germline V gene lookup returns CDR1 GTSNPN and CDR2 SVGIG (reference sequence). CDR3 length equals 15 residues. The ends lost 3 bases at V and 4 bases at J; junction bases unmatched: 8. CDR3 loop: CAWRGGQGRGETQYF. CDR3 DNA sequence: TGTGCCTGGAGGGGGGGACAGGGGCGCGGAGAGACCCAGTACTTC. Variable domain in full (rest from reference TRBV30 and TRBJ2-5): SQTIHQWPATLVQPVGSPLSLECTVEGTSNPNLYWYRQAAGRGLQLLFYSVGIGQISSEVPQNLSASRPQDRQFILSSKKLLLSDSGFYLCAWRGGQGRGETQYFGPGTRLLVL.

The chain recombines TRBV12-3 or TRBV12-4 with TRBJ2-1; 7 nucleotides line up with TRBD1. The CDR3 loop spans 14 amino acids. Trimming removed 3 bases from V and 5 bases from J; junction bases left unmatched: 4. CDR3 region: CASSFGGQHNEQFF. In DNA form, the CDR3 reads TGTGCCAGCAGTTTTGGGGGACAGCACAATGAGCAGTTCTTC.

V usage is TRBV7-9 and J usage is TRBJ1-1; tentatively, D is TRBD1 (6 bases). The CDR3 covers 13 residues. The V end lost 5 bases, the J end lost 4 bases, and 11 bases lay between the germline ends. Germline lookup yields CDR1 SEHNR and CDR2 FQNEAQ (reference sequence). The CDR3 DNA is TGTGCCAGCAGCCCGCGGGACACCACTGAAGCTTTCTTT. This gives the protein CASSPRDTTEAFF.

This chain uses TRBV6-5 with TRBJ1-6, with D possibly matching TRBD1 (5 bases). There are 17 residues in the CDR3. Per the germline V gene, CDR1 is MNHEY and CDR2 is SVGAGI. Trimming stripped 4 bases from V and 2 bases from J, with 15 bases between. CDR3 amino acids: CASSSLFGGPYNSPLHF. The CDR3 coding sequence is TGTGCCAGCAGTTCGCTCTTCGGGGGACCCTATAATTCACCCCTCCACTTT.

In regard to this clonotype: Given a much more abundant clone one base away, this may be a read error. The chain joins TRBV2 to TRBJ2-1; D may be TRBD2 (5 bases). The V end was cut by 7 bases, the J end by 0 bases, with 10 bases between. The CDR3 is made up of 14 amino acids. CDR1 is SNHLY, CDR2 FYNNEI, per germline. The CDR3 bases are TGTGCCAGCAAATCTAGCTCCTCCTACAATGAGCAGTTCTTC. It encodes CASKSSSSYNEQFF.

The CDR3 protein is CASSGAGWQTFF. The CDR3 nucleotides are TGTGCCAGCAGCGGAGCAGGGTGGCAAACTTTCTTT. This chain connects TRBV9 to TRBJ1-1; TRBD1 might be the D (5 bases). CDR1 SGDLS and CDR2 YYNGEE come from the germline V gene. There are 12 residues in the CDR3. V lost 3 bases, J lost 12 bases, and 15 bases lay in between.

This clonotype was seen at least ten times. The chain recombines TRBV3-1 with TRBJ1-5, with no clear D. This CDR3 spans 16 amino acids. The V end was cut by 2 bases, the J end by 1 base, with 12 bases between. Germline CDR1 reads LGHDT; CDR2 reads YNNKEL (reference sequence). The CDR3, as DNA: TGTGCCAGCAGCCAATCGGATTTCTGGAGCAATCAGCCCCAGCATTTT. Translated, it gives CASSQSDFWSNQPQHF.

This clonotype was found many times. The rearrangement joins TRBV7-2 to TRBJ1-1; D gene ambiguous. CDR3 length: 14 residues. The germline CDR1 and CDR2 sequences are SGHTA and FQGNSA. Trimming pared 5 bases from V and 1 base from J, leaving 11 bases between. CDR3 DNA sequence: TGTGCCAGCAGCGCCTATTGGGGGAACACTGAAGCTTTCTTT. Its protein is CASSAYWGNTEAFF.

V is TRBV9 and J is TRBJ1-6, with D perhaps matching TRBD1 (6 bases). Trimming shortened V by 4 bases and J by 10 bases, and 18 bases separated the two germline ends. The CDR3 sequence is 15 residues long. CDR1 is SGDLS and CDR2 is YYNGEE in the germline V gene. The CDR3 here is CASSQGRGFGSPLHF. For the CDR3, the DNA is TGTGCCAGCAGCCAAGGCAGGGGTTTCGGGTCACCCCTCCACTTT.

This clonotype was seen a handful of times. CDR3 sequence (DNA): TGTGCCAGCAGTGCAGTAGCGGAGCAGGGTGAGCAGTTCTTC. It translates to CASSAVAEQGEQFF. V and J are TRBV7-7 and TRBJ2-1; D may be TRBD2 (6 bases). The V and J ends lost 6 bases and 9 bases respectively, with 18 bases between them. This CDR3 comprises 14 residues. Germline CDR1 reads SSHAT; CDR2 reads FNYEAQ (reference sequence).

Many counts were recorded for this clonotype. The gene calls are TRBV27 and TRBJ2-5; the match to TRBD2 covers 8 bases. J lost 3 bases, V lost 3 bases, and 9 bases had no gene match. CDR3 length: 16 amino acids. Germline V gene data show CDR1 as MNHEY and CDR2 as SMNVEV (reference sequence). The CDR3 DNA reads TGTGCCAGCAGTTTGTCCCCCGGACTAGCAGAAGAGACCCAGTACTTC. Protein product: CASSLSPGLAEETQYF.

The rearrangement links TRBV20-1 to TRBJ1-1, with TRBD1 matching 7 bases. The CDR3 sequence is 11 residues long. After removal of 5 bases from V and 9 bases from J, the junction contained 6 bases not matched to a gene. Germline CDR1 is DFQATT and CDR2 is SNEGSKA (reference sequence). The CDR3 DNA is TGCAGTGCTGCCCCGGGACAGAAAGCTTTCTTT. Translation: CSAAPGQKAFF.

This clonotype was seen ten or more times. This chain uses TRBV12-3 or TRBV12-4 with TRBJ2-7; D perhaps matches TRBD1 (6 bases). Trimming took 4 bases from V and 3 from J, leaving 13 bases between them. The CDR3 totals 14 residues. CDR3 amino acids: CASSSGHLFYEQYF. CDR3 DNA sequence: TGTGCCAGCAGTTCGGGACACCTTTTCTACGAGCAGTACTTC.

The V and J genes are TRBV6-1 and TRBJ1-1; D possibly corresponds to TRBD1 (5 bases). The CDR3 is made up of 13 amino acids. The V gene lost 6 bases and the J gene lost 11 bases, with 19 bases spanning the gap. CDR1 is MNHNS, CDR2 SASEGT, per germline. The CDR3 sequence is CASSPRPRDSAFF. The CDR3 nucleotides read TGTGCCAGCAGCCCCCGCCCCCGGGACTCGGCTTTCTTT.

This clonotype was seen ten or more times. V usage is TRBV6-1 and J usage is TRBJ1-1, with D perhaps matching TRBD1 (6 bases). CDR3 length equals 14 residues. The V end was cut by 4 bases, the J end by 4 bases, with 13 bases between. Looked up from germline, CDR1 is MNHNS and CDR2 is SASEGT. CDR3 residues: CASSARQVFTEAFF. DNA of the CDR3: TGTGCCAGCAGTGCCAGACAGGTCTTCACTGAAGCTTTCTTT.

This clonotype came up many times. The chain recombines TRBV12-3 or TRBV12-4 with TRBJ2-1, with unresolved D. Trimming took off 3 bases at V and 4 bases at J, with 1 base between the two ends. The CDR3 is 11 residues long. CDR3 in DNA: TGTGCCAGCAGTTTTTACAATGAGCAGTTCTTC. Its protein is CASSFYNEQFF.

This clonotype was seen many times. V and J are TRBV20-1 and TRBJ2-3, with D hard to call. Germline CDR1 and CDR2: DFQATT and SNEGSKA (reference sequence). V was cut by 0 bases and J by 5 bases, with 30 bases left in between. The CDR3 is 20 residues long. The DNA of the CDR3 is TGCAGTGCTAGAGATTTAGGCGACGAGATCGGAACCCCCCTCGGAGATACGCAGTATTTT. As protein: CSARDLGDEIGTPLGDTQYF.

This clonotype was counted many times. The rearrangement uses TRBV5-1 and TRBJ2-3; possible D gene TRBD2, 6 bases. Germline V gives CDR1 SGHRS, CDR2 YFSETQ. This CDR3 comprises 15 residues. Trimming removed 5 bases from V and 5 bases from J, with 18 bases in between. The CDR3 DNA reads TGCGCCAGCAGTCGGGAGCGGAGGCGAAAAGATACGCAGTATTTT. As protein: CASSRERRRKDTQYF.

In its sample, this clonotype was seen many times. V usage is TRBV11-2 and J usage is TRBJ1-2; D is unresolved. Trimming removed 5 bases from V and 2 bases from J, with 12 bases in between. This CDR3 is built from 14 residues. CDR1 SGHAT and CDR2 FQNNGV come from the germline V gene. CDR3 sequence reads: CASSPTTTNYGYTF. In DNA form, the CDR3 reads TGTGCCAGCAGCCCGACGACAACCAACTATGGCTACACCTTC.

This clonotype came up many times. This chain connects TRBV19 to TRBJ2-1, with D perhaps assigned TRBD1 or TRBD2 (5 bases each). V was cut by 7 bases and J by 4 bases, with 17 bases left in between. The germline V gene has CDR1 LNHDA and CDR2 SQIVND (reference sequence). The CDR3 has 15 amino acids. The CDR3 is CASTPVGAAYNEQFF. CDR3 coding DNA: TGTGCCAGTACCCCGGTCGGGGCGGCGTACAATGAGCAGTTCTTC.

This clonotype has a count of ten or more. The chain has TRBV7-9 and TRBJ1-5; possible D gene TRBD1, 5 bases. V shed 1 base and J shed 1 base, with 5 bases lying between them. Germline V gives CDR1 SEHNR, CDR2 FQNEAQ (reference sequence). The CDR3 extends over 14 amino acids. DNA of the CDR3: TGTGCCAGCAGCTTAGGACAGAGCAATCAGCCCCAGCATTTT. Its protein is CASSLGQSNQPQHF.

The chain couples TRBV6-5 to TRBJ2-7; D not resolved. The ends were cut back, 4 bases at V and 2 bases at J, with 12 bases in the middle. Looked up from germline, CDR1 is MNHEY and CDR2 is SVGAGI. This CDR3 is built from 14 residues. Here the CDR3 DNA reads TGTGCCAGCAGTTCAAACAGATTGGCCTACGAGCAGTACTTC. Translating gives CASSSNRLAYEQYF.

At least ten counts were recorded for this clonotype. CDR3 amino acids: CASSVEGNTEAFF. The CDR3 DNA reads as TGTGCCAGCAGTGTGGAGGGGAACACTGAAGCTTTCTTT. This chain uses TRBV2 with TRBJ1-1; D unresolved. The V end lost 4 bases, the J end lost 1 base, and 7 bases lay between the germline ends. CDR3 size: 13 residues. Germline V CDR1 and CDR2: SNHLY, FYNNEI.

This clonotype was found once. At one end, the junction sequence differs from germline, possibly due to a read error. This chain uses TRBV12-3 or TRBV12-4 with TRBJ2-2, with 12 positions matching TRBD2. The CDR3 is made up of 15 amino acids. CDR3 loop: CVSKTSGRNTGELFF. CDR3 nucleotides: TGTGTCAGCAAGACTAGCGGGAGGAACACCGGGGAGCTGTTTTTT.

The V and J genes are TRBV30 and TRBJ1-1; 10 nucleotides line up with TRBD1. J lost 3 bases, V lost 2 bases, and 3 bases had no gene match. Germline V gives CDR1 GTSNPN, CDR2 SVGIG (reference sequence). The CDR3 length is 14 residues. The CDR3 region has the DNA TGTGCCTGGAGTCGGGACAGGGGATACACTGAAGCTTTCTTT. Its translation: CAWSRDRGYTEAFF. Together with reference TRBV30 and TRBJ1-1, the CDR3 gives the full variable domain: SQTIHQWPATLVQPVGSPLSLECTVEGTSNPNLYWYRQAAGRGLQLLFYSVGIGQISSEVPQNLSASRPQDRQFILSSKKLLLSDSGFYLCAWSRDRGYTEAFFGQGTRLTVV.

This clonotype has a count of ten or more. The chain couples TRBV3-1 to TRBJ2-1, with D perhaps matching TRBD2 (5 bases). This CDR3 is built from 15 residues. Germline V gene sequence: CDR1 LGHDT, CDR2 YNNKEL (reference sequence). V was clipped by 4 bases and J by 1 base, with 11 bases between them. The CDR3 here is CASSRQAVSYNEQFF. In DNA, the CDR3 is TGTGCCAGCAGCCGTCAAGCGGTGTCCTACAATGAGCAGTTCTTC.

This clonotype has ten or more counts. This chain joins TRBV7-9 and TRBJ1-2; 7 bases are a match to TRBD1. This CDR3 comprises 14 residues. Germline trimming cut 5 bases from V and 4 bases from J; bases unmatched to any gene: 7. The germline CDR1 and CDR2 sequences are SEHNR and FQNEAQ (reference sequence). The DNA for the CDR3 is TGTGCCAGCAGCCGTCTCAGGGACAGCTATGGCTACACCTTC. Residues: CASSRLRDSYGYTF.

In nucleotides, the CDR3 is TGCGCCAGCAGCTTAACATACAGGGTAGCTAACTATGGCTACACCTTC. It yields the protein CASSLTYRVANYGYTF. This chain links TRBV5-1 with TRBJ1-2, with D tentatively TRBD1 (6 bases). The length of the CDR3 is 16 residues. Between the trimmed V and J ends, which lost 2 bases and 0 bases, there was a span of 14 bases. The germline V gene encodes CDR1 SGHRS and CDR2 YFSETQ.

About this clonotype: Possible read error: a much larger clone is one base away. The V and J genes are TRBV27 and TRBJ2-6, with a possible D match to TRBD1 (6 bases). The CDR3 is 18 amino acids. Trimming cost V 4 bases and J 2 bases, with 18 bases left between them. Germline values: CDR1 MNHEY, CDR2 SMNVEV (reference sequence). The CDR3 DNA is TGTGCCAGCAGTTCTTATTCCCGGACAGCACCTGGGGCCAACGTCCTGACTTTC. It translates to CASSSYSRTAPGANVLTF.

This clonotype has at least ten counts. CDR3 sequence reads: CASQRESTDTQYF. CDR3 nucleotide sequence: TGTGCCAGCCAGCGGGAGAGCACAGATACGCAGTATTTT. V and J are TRBV6-1 and TRBJ2-3; 8 bases are shared with TRBD2. This CDR3 is 13 amino acids long. Germline CDR1 and CDR2: MNHNS and SASEGT. The V segment lost 8 bases and the J segment 0 bases; nucleotides outside the gene matches: 1.